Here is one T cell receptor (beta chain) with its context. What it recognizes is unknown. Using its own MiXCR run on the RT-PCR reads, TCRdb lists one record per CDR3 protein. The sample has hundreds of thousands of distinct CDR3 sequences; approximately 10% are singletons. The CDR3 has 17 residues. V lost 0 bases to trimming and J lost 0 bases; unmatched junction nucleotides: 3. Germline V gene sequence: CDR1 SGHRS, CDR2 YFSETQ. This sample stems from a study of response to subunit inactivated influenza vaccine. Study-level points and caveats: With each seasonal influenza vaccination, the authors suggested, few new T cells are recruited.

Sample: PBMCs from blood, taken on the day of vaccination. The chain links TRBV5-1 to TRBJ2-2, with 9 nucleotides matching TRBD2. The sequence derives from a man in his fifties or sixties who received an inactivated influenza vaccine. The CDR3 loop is CASSLGTSASNTGELFF. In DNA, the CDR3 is TGCGCCAGCAGCTTGGGGACTAGCGCCTCGAACACCGGGGAGCTGTTTTTT.